This T cell receptor beta chain was obtained from a study of T cell responses to AZD1222 COVID-19 vaccine. Sequencing was performed with immunoSEQ multiplex PCR; in TCRdb, only in-frame clones are kept and a portion is missing. The sample lists more than 150,000 clones; approximately 91% were seen once. With V trimmed by 0 bases and J by 5 bases, 4 bases remained unmatched. There are 15 residues in the CDR3. Germline V gene data show CDR1 as SGDLS and CDR2 as YYNGEE. The chain employs TRBV9 and TRBJ2-5; TRBD2 matches at 10 bases. This sequence was found in an adult who had recovered from COVID-19. The sequences come from peripheral blood, collected after recovery from COVID-19. CDR3 region: CASSVVASGGETQYF. In DNA form, the CDR3 reads TGTGCCAGCAGCGTAGTGGCTAGCGGGGGTGAGACCCAGTACTTC. Together with reference TRBV9 and TRBJ2-5, the CDR3 gives the full variable domain: DSGVTQTPKHLITATGQRVTLRCSPRSGDLSVYWYQQSLDQGLQFLIQYYNGEERAKGNILERFSAQQFPDLHSELNLSSLELGDSALYFCASSVVASGGETQYFGPGTRLLVL.